Listed below are T cell receptor beta chains from one sample, sequenced in a study of T cells in Graves' hyperthyroidism and ophthalmopathy. TCRdb redid the calling of the multiplex PCR reads with MiXCR, one entry per CDR3 protein. The sample lists 750,000 to 950,000 distinct CDR3 sequences; about two fifths were seen once. Input material: blood. The receptors stem from a man between 18 and 29 years old with Graves' hyperthyroidism. CDR3s include the opening cysteine and the closing phenylalanine or tryptophan. A D gene is named only where the DNA matches it firmly. Some rows have no size entry. The others give once, few or many, or a class for an expanded clone.

v_call	d_call	clone_size	j_call	cdr3_length	cdr3_aa	cdr3_nt
TRBV4-1	.	.	TRBJ2-7	16	CASSQDDSESAYEQYF	TGCGCCAGCAGCCAAGATGATTCGGAGAGCGCCTACGAGCAGTACTTC
TRBV20-1	.	.	TRBJ1-2	15	CSAKGSGREAYGYTF	TGCAGTGCTAAGGGATCGGGGAGAGAGGCTTATGGCTACACCTTC
TRBV7-2	TRBD1	few	TRBJ1-3	19	CASSLGNRDRGSSGNTIYF	TGTGCCAGCAGCTTGGGGAACCGGGACAGAGGATCCTCTGGAAACACCATATATTTT
TRBV2	.	few	TRBJ2-7	15	CASSEASGGMNEQYF	TGTGCCAGCAGTGAAGCGAGTGGGGGGATGAACGAGCAGTACTTC
TRBV9	.	.	TRBJ1-1	14	CASSYSMGYTEAFF	TGTGCCAGCAGTTACTCGATGGGGTACACTGAAGCTTTCTTT
TRBV7-2	TRBD1	.	TRBJ1-6	15	CASSLGTGVESPLHF	TGTGCCAGCAGCTTAGGGACAGGGGTGGAATCACCCCTCCACTTT
TRBV9	TRBD2	.	TRBJ2-2	18	CASSVVAGDARVTGELFF	TGTGCCAGCAGCGTGGTAGCGGGAGACGCCCGTGTCACCGGGGAGCTGTTTTTT
TRBV7-9	.	.	TRBJ2-7	12	CASSFGLHEQYF	TGTGCCAGCAGCTTCGGACTGCACGAGCAGTACTTC
TRBV5-1	.	few	TRBJ2-7	15	CASSLWGDASYEQYF	TGCGCCAGCAGCTTGTGGGGGGACGCTTCCTACGAGCAGTACTTC
TRBV7-9	.	.	TRBJ1-1	17	CASSARGPGRGFTEAFF	TGTGCCAGCAGCGCGCGCGGCCCGGGACGTGGTTTTACTGAAGCTTTCTTT
TRBV7-9	TRBD2	few	TRBJ2-7	14	CASSFGAGVGEQYF	TGTGCCAGCAGCTTCGGAGCGGGAGTAGGGGAGCAGTACTTC
TRBV7-8	.	few	TRBJ1-5	15	CASSLDGMSNQPQHF	TGTGCCAGCAGCTTAGATGGGATGAGCAATCAGCCCCAGCATTTT
TRBV19	.	.	TRBJ2-5	16	CASSIGGQYYQETQYF	TGTGCCAGTAGTATCGGGGGACAATATTATCAAGAGACCCAGTACTTC
TRBV10-2	.	.	TRBJ2-5	16	CASTPKKRGGGETQYF	TGTGCCAGCACTCCGAAGAAACGGGGTGGGGGAGAGACCCAGTACTTC